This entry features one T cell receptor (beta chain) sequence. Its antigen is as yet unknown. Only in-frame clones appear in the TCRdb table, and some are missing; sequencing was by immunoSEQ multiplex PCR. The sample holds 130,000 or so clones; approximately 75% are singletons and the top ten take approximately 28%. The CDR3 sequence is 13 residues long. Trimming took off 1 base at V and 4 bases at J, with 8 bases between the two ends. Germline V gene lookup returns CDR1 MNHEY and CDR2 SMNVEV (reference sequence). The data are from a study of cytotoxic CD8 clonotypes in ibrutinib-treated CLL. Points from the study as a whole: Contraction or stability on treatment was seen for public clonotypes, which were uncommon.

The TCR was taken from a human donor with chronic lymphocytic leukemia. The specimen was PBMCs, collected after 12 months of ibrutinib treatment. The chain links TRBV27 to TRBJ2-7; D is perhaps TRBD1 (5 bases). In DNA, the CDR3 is TGTGCCAGCAGTTTATGGGGCAAGTACGAGCAGTACTTC. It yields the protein CASSLWGKYEQYF.